This T cell receptor (beta chain) was documented in a study of T cell clones after liver transplantation. Study-level background: Immunosuppression withdrawal was tried within 2 years after liver transplantation in this trial. Third-party-reactive TCRbeta sequences from pre-transplant mixed lymphocyte reactions served as antigen-independent comparators. Samples came pre-transplant, pre-randomization before withdrawal, and post-randomization after withdrawal ended.

Repertoires were generated with immunoSEQ multiplex PCR, while TCRdb's copy carries only in-frame clones and drops some. Counted here are around 60,000 clones, 70% to 80% occurring once; the ten biggest clones make up around 16%. Per germline, CDR1 MNHEY and CDR2 SVGAGI. The CDR3 has 14 amino acids. V was pared by 6 bases and J by 9 bases, with 17 bases between. This specimen consisted of CD4+ T cells from blood, obtained before liver transplant. V and J are TRBV6-5 and TRBJ1-4; TRBD1 might be the D (6 bases). The clonotype was recovered from a human donor who received a liver transplant. The CDR3 spells CASRGRTDRQKLFF. CDR3 in DNA: TGTGCCAGCAGGGGTCGGACAGACCGACAAAAACTGTTTTTT.